The 4 T cell receptor beta chains listed next were all sequenced from one sample in a study of T cell changes during pregnancy in multiple sclerosis. Profiled with immunoSEQ multiplex PCR; TCRdb holds only in-frame clones, not every one. This sample has 50,000 to 65,000 clones, with roughly nine tenths found just once. Sequenced material: CD4+ T cells from peripheral blood mononuclear cells, taken in the first trimester of pregnancy. The receptors shown here come from a female donor with multiple sclerosis, enrolled in a pregnancy study.

V is TRBV7-3 and J is TRBJ1-5, with 7 bases lining up with TRBD1. CDR3 size: 14 residues. Per the germline V gene, CDR1 is SGHTA and CDR2 is FQGTGA. V trimming: 4 bases; J trimming: 6 bases; junction bases outside the gene matches: 6. The CDR3: CASSSSGGGQPQHF. As DNA, the CDR3 is TGTGCCAGCAGCTCGTCAGGGGGAGGTCAGCCCCAGCATTTT.

The genes are TRBV7-7 and TRBJ2-5, with 9 bases lining up with TRBD1. V dropped 6 bases and J dropped 5; count of bases not matched to a gene: 7. Germline V CDR1 and CDR2: SSHAT, FNYEAQ (reference sequence). This CDR3 has 14 residues. CDR3: CASSRTGGRETQYF. The CDR3 nucleotides are TGTGCCAGCAGTCGAACAGGGGGCAGGGAGACCCAGTACTTC.

The gene calls are TRBV30 and TRBJ1-6; D uncertain. This CDR3 comprises 12 residues. Looked up from germline, CDR1 is GTSNPN and CDR2 is SVGIG (reference sequence). The V and J ends lost 2 bases and 9 bases respectively, with 8 bases between them. CDR3 DNA: TGTGCCTGGAGTAAGGGAGGTTCACCCCTCCACTTT. Protein product: CAWSKGGSPLHF.

The chain employs TRBV9 and TRBJ1-1; D is unclear. CDR3 length: 14 amino acids. Between the trimmed V and J ends, which lost 4 bases and 1 base, there was a span of 11 bases. CDR1 and CDR2 (germline): SGDLS, YYNGEE. This chain's CDR3 is CASSITTGNTEAFF. CDR3 nucleotide sequence: TGTGCCAGCAGCATTACTACCGGGAACACTGAAGCTTTCTTT.